The 16 T cell receptor beta chains below all came from one sample that was sequenced in a study of blood T cells in healthy people across ages. Primers used in a second PCR of roughly 6 to 11 cycles were a sample-barcoded 5' primer and a J-beta primer mix. TCRdb redid the calling of the 5' RACE reads with MiXCR, one entry per CDR3 protein. The top ten clones hold 6.5% to 8.5% of a sample with around 1,700,000 distinct CDR3 sequences, roughly 28% of them seen once. Material for sequencing was blood. The receptors originated from a woman aged 25 to 45 in good health.

The chain uses TRBV20-1 and TRBJ1-5, with 7 positions matching TRBD1. Germline V gives CDR1 DFQATT, CDR2 SNEGSKA (reference sequence). With 6 bases clipped from V and 3 bases from J, the junction kept 14 bases outside the gene matches. This CDR3 has 16 residues. In DNA form, the CDR3 reads TGCAGTGCGAGTAGAGGGGGCGAATATATCAATCAGCCCCAGCATTTT. Its translation: CSASRGGEYINQPQHF.

CDR3 region: CASSLGSGRGNQPQHF. CDR3 nucleotides: TGTGCCAGCAGCTTAGGATCGGGCAGGGGCAATCAGCCCCAGCATTTT. The V and J genes are TRBV7-8 and TRBJ1-5; TRBD1 might be the D (5 bases). The CDR3 extends over 16 amino acids. Trimming removed 1 base at V and 2 bases at J, with 12 bases between. The germline V gene has CDR1 SGHVS and CDR2 FQNEAQ.

The chain has TRBV18 and TRBJ2-7; D may correspond to TRBD1 or TRBD2 (5 bases each). Germline CDR1 reads KGHSH; CDR2 reads LQKENI. CDR3 length: 14 amino acids. Trimming cost V 5 bases and J 0 bases, with 11 bases left between them. The CDR3 sequence: CASSNAGTSYEQYF. The CDR3 DNA follows: TGTGCCAGCTCAAATGCCGGGACCTCCTACGAGCAGTACTTC. Based on the CDR3 plus reference TRBV18 and TRBJ2-7, the full variable domain is NAGVMQNPRHLVRRRGQEARLRCSPMKGHSHVYWYRQLPEEGLKFMVYLQKENIIDESGMPKERFSAEFPKEGPSILRIQQVVRGDSAAYFCASSNAGTSYEQYFGPGTRLTVT.

This clonotype appeared a few times. The chain joins TRBV6-1 to TRBJ2-7; D not certain. V lost 7 bases to trimming and J lost 2 bases, with 15 bases between them. This CDR3 is 14 amino acids long. Germline CDR1 MNHNS, CDR2 SASEGT. The CDR3 DNA reads TGTGCCAGCAATAGTCAGCCAGGACCCTACGAGCAGTACTTC. It translates to CASNSQPGPYEQYF.

V and J are TRBV12-3 or TRBV12-4 and TRBJ2-7, with 12 bases that match TRBD1. The CDR3 runs 16 residues. V dropped 0 bases and J dropped 7; count of bases not matched to a gene: 7. The DNA of the CDR3 is TGTGCCAGCAGTTTAGCGTCGGGACAGGGGGCCGGGGAGCAGTACTTC. Translated: CASSLASGQGAGEQYF.

The sample holds a few counts of this clonotype. The chain employs TRBV29-1 and TRBJ1-2; 9 bases are shared with TRBD1. Germline V gives CDR1 SQVTM, CDR2 ANQGSEA. With 8 bases clipped from V and 5 bases from J, the junction kept 12 bases outside the gene matches. This CDR3 is built from 14 residues. CDR3 nucleotide sequence: TGCAGCATGAACACCGGGACAGGGCAATATGGCTACACCTTC. Protein product: CSMNTGTGQYGYTF.

The J gene is TRBJ2-3, the V gene TRBV20-1; the D is unclear. This CDR3 spans 14 amino acids. V lost 8 bases and J 4 bases, leaving 19 bases between the germline ends. In germline, CDR1 is DFQATT, CDR2 SNEGSKA (reference sequence). CDR3 in DNA: TGCAGTCCCAGAAGGACGTCGAGTCCAGATACGCAGTATTTT. As protein: CSPRRTSSPDTQYF.

This clonotype has at least ten counts. V gene TRBV28 combines with J gene TRBJ2-7; the match to TRBD1 covers 9 bases. The CDR3 totals 14 residues. Germline trimming cut 5 bases from V and 6 bases from J; bases unmatched to any gene: 8. From germline, CDR1 is MDHEN and CDR2 SYDVKM. CDR3 sequence reads: CASSQAGQGSEQYF. CDR3 nucleotides: TGTGCCAGCAGTCAGGCGGGACAGGGCTCCGAGCAGTACTTC.

The CDR3 reads CASSLTSGGRSSYEQYF. CDR3 in DNA: TGCGCCAGCAGCTTGACTAGCGGGGGGAGGAGCTCCTACGAGCAGTACTTC. V is TRBV5-1 and J is TRBJ2-7; 12 bases agree with TRBD2. The CDR3 length is 17 residues. With V trimmed by 1 base and J by 0 bases, 5 bases remained unmatched. CDR1 is SGHRS, CDR2 YFSETQ, per germline.

The rearrangement uses TRBV4-1 and TRBJ2-3, with D perhaps given as TRBD1 or TRBD2 (5 bases each). The CDR3 extends over 14 amino acids. Germline V lookup: CDR1 MGHRA, CDR2 YSYEKL. Trimming took off 8 bases at V and 2 bases at J, with 14 bases between the two ends. The CDR3 DNA follows: TGCGCCAGCCGTGGGGGTTTGTTCACAGATACGCAGTATTTT. Its protein product is CASRGGLFTDTQYF.

On this clonotype: A read error may explain this, as a much larger clone is one base away. V is TRBV12-5 and J is TRBJ2-5, with unresolved D. The end of the DNA aligns better with TRBJ2-7, so the J call may be wrong. CDR1 is LGHNT, CDR2 FRNRAP, per germline. This CDR3 has 15 amino acids. The CDR3 region is CASGPHSWGRDEQYF. CDR3 nucleotide sequence: TGTGCTAGTGGTCCGCACAGTTGGGGTCGCGACGAGCAGTACTTC.

This clonotype came up a few times. The J gene is TRBJ2-1, the V gene TRBV7-6, with 14 bases matching TRBD2. The CDR3 runs to 17 residues. CDR1 and CDR2 from the germline V gene are SGHVS and FNYEAQ. Trimming cost V 4 bases and J 4 bases; bases outside gene matches: 6. CDR3 DNA: TGTGCCAGCAGCTCTGGGACTAGCGGGAGTCTATACAATGAGCAGTTCTTC. It is translated as CASSSGTSGSLYNEQFF.

Many counts were recorded for this clonotype. The chain couples TRBV29-1 to TRBJ2-5, with 7 bases that match TRBD1. Germline loops: CDR1 SQVTM, CDR2 ANQGSEA. The CDR3 runs to 13 residues. J gave up 4 bases and V 3 bases, and 5 bases lay outside the gene matches. This CDR3 reads CSVELGQLETQYF. CDR3 DNA: TGCAGCGTTGAGTTGGGACAGCTAGAGACCCAGTACTTC.

The chain joins TRBV20-1 to TRBJ1-2; 7 nucleotides match TRBD1. Germline V gene lookup returns CDR1 DFQATT and CDR2 SNEGSKA (reference sequence). The length of the CDR3 is 11 residues. CDR3 nucleotides: TGCAGGGCCATTAGGGGGCGCGGCTACACCTTC. It encodes CRAIRGRGYTF.

The chain recombines TRBV24-1 with TRBJ2-5, with 11 bases aligning to TRBD2. The J call is in doubt because the DNA end fits TRBJ2-7 better. From germline, CDR1 is KGHDR and CDR2 SFDVKD. This CDR3 is 15 amino acids long. The CDR3 DNA reads as TGTGCCACCAGTGAGGCTAGCGGGAGGACCGGCGAGCAGTACTTC. Its protein is CATSEASGRTGEQYF.

This clonotype was counted at least ten times. This chain joins TRBV12-3 or TRBV12-4 and TRBJ2-1, with D possibly matching TRBD2 (6 bases). This CDR3 spans 14 amino acids. The chain's CDR3 is CASVGLMSLNEQFF. CDR3 sequence (DNA): TGTGCGTCGGTGGGACTTATGTCTCTAAATGAGCAGTTCTTC.